This T cell receptor beta chain was recovered during a study of cytomegalovirus exposure and HLA in healthy donors. Repertoires were generated with immunoSEQ multiplex PCR, while TCRdb's copy carries only in-frame clones and drops some. The sample yields over 55,000 clones, around nine tenths seen once. Study results and limitations: Across donors, most TCRs were seen rarely, yet some public ones were widespread. The study listed roughly 150 cytomegalovirus-associated TCR beta chains.

With regard to this clone: Its antigen remains unknown.

The sample comprised PBMCs. The receptor was derived from a man between 18 and 29 years old in good health and CMV-seronegative.

CDR3 DNA sequence: TGTGCCAGCACTTCGACAGACCCTAATGAAAAACTGTTTTTT. Amino acids: CASTSTDPNEKLFF. The V and J genes are TRBV6-1 and TRBJ1-4, with D possibly matching TRBD1 (5 bases). Germline CDR1 is MNHNS and CDR2 is SASEGT. The ends were cut back, 7 bases at V and 3 bases at J, with 12 bases in the middle. The CDR3 has 14 amino acids.